This T cell receptor (beta chain) was captured by sequencing in a study of cytomegalovirus exposure and HLA in healthy donors. Notes on the study in general: CMV serostatus was the sole immune exposure information available. In vitro work confirmed that a few CMV-associated chains recognize CMV antigens.

Worth noting for this clone: Its antigen is currently unknown.

PCR was performed using 60 Vbeta and 13 Jbeta primers. In the original processing: It was a later analysis that counted around 85 million unique TCR beta chains, of which 9.5 million to 14 million were shared. Only in-frame clones appear in the TCRdb table, and some are missing; sequencing was by immunoSEQ multiplex PCR. That table supplies the V and J calls and clone size; D and trimming were determined from the DNA. The table lists 90,000 to 120,000 clones, 81% of them singletons, with around 2.3% in the top ten. CDR1 and CDR2 (germline): LGHNA, YNFKEQ. This CDR3 spans 16 amino acids. The trim removed 4 bases at V and 7 bases at J, leaving 6 bases unmatched.

The rearrangement uses TRBV4-2 and TRBJ2-1, with 14 bases that match TRBD2. The sequenced sample consisted of PBMCs. This sequence was found in a man in his thirties or forties in good health and CMV-seronegative. CDR3 sequence: CASSPTGLAGENEQFF. CDR3 coding DNA: TGTGCCAGCAGCCCCACGGGACTAGCGGGAGAAAATGAGCAGTTCTTC.